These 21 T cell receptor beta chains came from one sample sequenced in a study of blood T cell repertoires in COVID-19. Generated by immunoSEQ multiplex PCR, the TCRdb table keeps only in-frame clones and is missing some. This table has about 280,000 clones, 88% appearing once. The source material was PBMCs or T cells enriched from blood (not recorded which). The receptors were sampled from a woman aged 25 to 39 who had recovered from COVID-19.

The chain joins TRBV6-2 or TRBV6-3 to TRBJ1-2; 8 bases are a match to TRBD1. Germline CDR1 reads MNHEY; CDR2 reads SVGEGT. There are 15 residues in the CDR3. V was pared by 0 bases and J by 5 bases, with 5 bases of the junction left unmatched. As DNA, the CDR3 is TGTGCCAGCAGTTACTCGACAGGGGCGGTTTATGGCTACACCTTC. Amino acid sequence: CASSYSTGAVYGYTF.

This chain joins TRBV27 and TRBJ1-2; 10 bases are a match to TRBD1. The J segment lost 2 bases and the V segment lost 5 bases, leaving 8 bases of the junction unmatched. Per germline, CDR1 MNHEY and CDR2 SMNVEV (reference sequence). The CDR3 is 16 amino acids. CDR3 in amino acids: CASSKHPGQGNYGYTF. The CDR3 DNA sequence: TGTGCCAGCAGTAAACATCCGGGACAGGGGAACTATGGCTACACCTTC.

In DNA, the CDR3 is TGTGCCAGCAGTCATGAAGGGACTAGCGGCTACAATGAGCAGTTCTTC. Its translation: CASSHEGTSGYNEQFF. The chain couples TRBV2 to TRBJ2-1, with 11 bases aligning to TRBD2. This CDR3 region has 16 residues. The V gene end was trimmed by 5 bases and the J gene end by 3 bases; junction bases not matched to a gene: 6. In germline, CDR1 is SNHLY, CDR2 FYNNEI.

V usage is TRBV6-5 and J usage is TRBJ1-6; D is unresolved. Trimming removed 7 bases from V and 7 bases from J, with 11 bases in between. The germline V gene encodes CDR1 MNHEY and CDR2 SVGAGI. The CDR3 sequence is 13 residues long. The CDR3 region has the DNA TGTGCCAGCAAGAGGGAGGCCAATTCACCCCTCCACTTT. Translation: CASKREANSPLHF.

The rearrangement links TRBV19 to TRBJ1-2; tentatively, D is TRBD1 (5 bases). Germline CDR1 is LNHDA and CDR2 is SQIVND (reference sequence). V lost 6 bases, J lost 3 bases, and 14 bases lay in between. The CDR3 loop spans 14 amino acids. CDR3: CASSPGRGDYGYTF. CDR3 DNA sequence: TGTGCCAGTAGCCCGGGGAGGGGCGACTATGGCTACACCTTC.

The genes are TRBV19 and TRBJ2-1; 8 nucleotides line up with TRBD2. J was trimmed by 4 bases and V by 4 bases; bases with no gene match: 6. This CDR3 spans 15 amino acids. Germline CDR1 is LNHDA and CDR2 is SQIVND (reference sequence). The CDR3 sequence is CASSRGPSGYNEQFF. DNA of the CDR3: TGTGCCAGTAGTAGGGGGCCTAGCGGGTACAATGAGCAGTTCTTC. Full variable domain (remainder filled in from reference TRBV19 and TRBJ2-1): DGGITQSPKYLFRKEGQNVTLSCEQNLNHDAMYWYRQDPGQGLRLIYYSQIVNDFQKGDIAEGYSVSREKKESFPLTVTSAQKNPTAFYLCASSRGPSGYNEQFFGPGTRLTVL.

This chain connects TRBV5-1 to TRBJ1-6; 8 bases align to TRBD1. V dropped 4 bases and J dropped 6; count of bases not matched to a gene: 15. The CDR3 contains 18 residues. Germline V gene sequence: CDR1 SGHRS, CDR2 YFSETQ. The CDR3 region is CASSPTMRQGPFNSPLHF. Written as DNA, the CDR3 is TGCGCCAGCAGCCCAACTATGAGACAGGGGCCGTTTAATTCACCCCTCCACTTT.

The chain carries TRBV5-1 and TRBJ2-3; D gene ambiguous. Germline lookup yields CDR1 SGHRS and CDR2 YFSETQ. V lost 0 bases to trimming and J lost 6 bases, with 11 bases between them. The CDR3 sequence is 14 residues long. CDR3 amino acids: CASSLVGGPDTQYF. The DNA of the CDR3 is TGCGCCAGCAGCTTGGTAGGCGGTCCTGATACGCAGTATTTT.

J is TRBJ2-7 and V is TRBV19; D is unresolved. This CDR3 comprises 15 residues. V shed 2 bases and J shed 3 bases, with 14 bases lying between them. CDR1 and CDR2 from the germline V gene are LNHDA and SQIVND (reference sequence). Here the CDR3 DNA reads TGTGCCAGTAGTATATCGAGGAGTAACCTCTACGAGCAGTACTTC. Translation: CASSISRSNLYEQYF.

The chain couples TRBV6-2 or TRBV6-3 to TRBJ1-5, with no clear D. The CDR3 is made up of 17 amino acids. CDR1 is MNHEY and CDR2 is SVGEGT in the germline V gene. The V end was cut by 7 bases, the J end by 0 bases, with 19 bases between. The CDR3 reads CASTPSVISYSNQPQHF. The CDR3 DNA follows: TGTGCCAGCACCCCTTCAGTGATCTCTTATAGCAATCAGCCCCAGCATTTT.

CDR3 bases: TGTGCCAGCAGCTTATCGGGGGCCGGGGAGCTGTTTTTT. Amino acid sequence: CASSLSGAGELFF. This rearrangement joins TRBV7-9 to TRBJ2-2, with D maybe TRBD2 (6 bases). This CDR3 region has 13 residues. Germline V gives CDR1 SEHNR, CDR2 FQNEAQ (reference sequence). The germline V and J ends were trimmed by 2 bases and 6 bases, with 7 bases remaining between them.

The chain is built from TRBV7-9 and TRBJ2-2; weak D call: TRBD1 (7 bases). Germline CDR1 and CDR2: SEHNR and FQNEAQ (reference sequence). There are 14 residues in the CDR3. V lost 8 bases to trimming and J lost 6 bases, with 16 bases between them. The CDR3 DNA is TGTGCCAGCCCCGCCCGGAGGGGGCCCGGGGAGCTGTTTTTT. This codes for CASPARRGPGELFF.

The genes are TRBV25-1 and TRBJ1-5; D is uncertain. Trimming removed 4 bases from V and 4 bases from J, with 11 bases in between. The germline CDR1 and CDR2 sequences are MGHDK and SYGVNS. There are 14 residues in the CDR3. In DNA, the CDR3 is TGTGCCAGCAGTGTAGGAGGGAGTAATCAGCCCCAGCATTTT. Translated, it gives CASSVGGSNQPQHF.

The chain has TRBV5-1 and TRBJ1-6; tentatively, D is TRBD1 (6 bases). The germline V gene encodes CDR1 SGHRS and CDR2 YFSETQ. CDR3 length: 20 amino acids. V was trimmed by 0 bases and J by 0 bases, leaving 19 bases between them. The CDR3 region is CASSLADQQGRSSYNSPLHF. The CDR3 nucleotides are TGCGCCAGCAGCTTGGCCGATCAACAGGGTAGGAGCTCCTATAATTCACCCCTCCACTTT.

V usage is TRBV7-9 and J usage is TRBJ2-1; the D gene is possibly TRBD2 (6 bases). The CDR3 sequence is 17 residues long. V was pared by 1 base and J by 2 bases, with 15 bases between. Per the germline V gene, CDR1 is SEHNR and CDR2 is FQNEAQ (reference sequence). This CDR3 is CASSLEASVSTYNEQFF. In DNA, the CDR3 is TGTGCCAGCAGCTTAGAGGCTAGCGTTTCTACCTACAATGAGCAGTTCTTC.

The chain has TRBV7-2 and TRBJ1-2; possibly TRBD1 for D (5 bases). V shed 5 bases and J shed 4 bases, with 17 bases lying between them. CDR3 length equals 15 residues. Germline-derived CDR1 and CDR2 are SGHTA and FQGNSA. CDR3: CASSHRRGGGYGYTF. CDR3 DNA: TGTGCCAGCAGCCACCGAAGGGGAGGCGGCTATGGCTACACCTTC.

The DNA for the CDR3 is TGTGCCAGCAACAGCCAGCTATACGAGCAGTACTTC. It yields the protein CASNSQLYEQYF. V and J are TRBV28 and TRBJ2-7; D gene unclear. Deletions cut 7 bases from V and 4 bases from J, with 11 bases between. Germline lookup yields CDR1 MDHEN and CDR2 SYDVKM. The CDR3 is 12 amino acids. Together with reference TRBV28 and TRBJ2-7, the CDR3 gives the full variable domain: DVKVTQSSRYLVKRTGEKVFLECVQDMDHENMFWYRQDPGLGLRLIYFSYDVKMKEKGDIPEGYSVSREKKERFSLILESASTNQTSMYLCASNSQLYEQYFGPGTRLTVT.

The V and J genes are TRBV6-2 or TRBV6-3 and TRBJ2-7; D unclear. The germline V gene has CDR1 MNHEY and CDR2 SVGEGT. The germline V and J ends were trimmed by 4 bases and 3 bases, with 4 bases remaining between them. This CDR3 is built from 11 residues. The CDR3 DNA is TGTGCCAGCAGTTTCCTCTACGAGCAGTACTTC. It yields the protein CASSFLYEQYF.

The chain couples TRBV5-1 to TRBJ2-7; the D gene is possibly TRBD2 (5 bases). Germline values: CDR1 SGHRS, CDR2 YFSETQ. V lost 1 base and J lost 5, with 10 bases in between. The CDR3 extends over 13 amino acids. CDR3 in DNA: TGCGCCAGCAGCTTGTTCGACGGGAACGAGCAGTACTTC. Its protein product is CASSLFDGNEQYF.

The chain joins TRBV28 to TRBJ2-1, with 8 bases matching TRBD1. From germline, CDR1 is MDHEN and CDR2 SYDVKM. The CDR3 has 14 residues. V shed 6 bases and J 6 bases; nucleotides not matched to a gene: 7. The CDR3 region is CASSLRGHVNEQFF. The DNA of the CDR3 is TGTGCCAGCAGCCTCAGGGGGCATGTCAATGAGCAGTTCTTC.

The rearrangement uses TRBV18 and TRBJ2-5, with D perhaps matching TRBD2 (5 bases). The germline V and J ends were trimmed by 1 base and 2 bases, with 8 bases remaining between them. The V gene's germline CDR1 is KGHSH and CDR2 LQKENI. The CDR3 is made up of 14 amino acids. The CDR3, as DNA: TGTGCCAGCTCACCACGAACGGGACAAGAGACCCAGTACTTC. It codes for CASSPRTGQETQYF.